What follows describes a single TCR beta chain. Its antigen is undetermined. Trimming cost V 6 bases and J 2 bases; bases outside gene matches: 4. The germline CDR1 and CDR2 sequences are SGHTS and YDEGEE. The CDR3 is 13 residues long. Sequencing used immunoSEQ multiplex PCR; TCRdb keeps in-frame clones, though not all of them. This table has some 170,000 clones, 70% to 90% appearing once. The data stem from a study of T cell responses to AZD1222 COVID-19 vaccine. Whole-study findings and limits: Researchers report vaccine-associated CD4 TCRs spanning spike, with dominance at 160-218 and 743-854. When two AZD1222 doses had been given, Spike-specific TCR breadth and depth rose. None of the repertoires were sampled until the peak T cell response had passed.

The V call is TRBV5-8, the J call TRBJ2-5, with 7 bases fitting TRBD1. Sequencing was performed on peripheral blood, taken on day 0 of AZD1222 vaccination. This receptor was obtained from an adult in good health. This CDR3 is CASNGQVQETQYF. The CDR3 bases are TGTGCCAGCAACGGACAGGTGCAAGAGACCCAGTACTTC.